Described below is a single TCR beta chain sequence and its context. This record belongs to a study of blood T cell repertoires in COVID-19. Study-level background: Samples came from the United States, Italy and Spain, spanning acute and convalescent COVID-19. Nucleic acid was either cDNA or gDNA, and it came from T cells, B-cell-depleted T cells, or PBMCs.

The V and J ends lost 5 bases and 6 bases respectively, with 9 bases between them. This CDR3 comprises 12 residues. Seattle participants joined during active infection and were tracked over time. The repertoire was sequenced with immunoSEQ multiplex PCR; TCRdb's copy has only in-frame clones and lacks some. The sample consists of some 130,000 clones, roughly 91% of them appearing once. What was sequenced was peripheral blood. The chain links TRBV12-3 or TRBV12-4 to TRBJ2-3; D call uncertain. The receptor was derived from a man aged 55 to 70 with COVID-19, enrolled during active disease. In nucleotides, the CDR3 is TGTGCCAGCAGTGACTTCGGGGATACGCAGTATTTT. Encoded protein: CASSDFGDTQYF.